This TCR beta chain was retrieved from a study of cytomegalovirus exposure and HLA in healthy donors. General study results and limits: In vitro, a few CMV-associated chains proved specific for CMV antigens. The study designated roughly 150 TCR beta chains cytomegalovirus-associated. The tendency of first-cohort TCR clusters to co-occur in the 90 to 150 validation repertoires emerged from a later analysis.

Method: immunoSEQ multiplex PCR; TCRdb's copy keeps in-frame clones and lacks some. The data hold 100,000 to 150,000 clones, with 89% observed a single time. Donors came from a validation cohort of fewer than 150 subjects, distinct from the first 666-subject cohort. With respect to this clone: Its specificity is unknown.

V shed 6 bases and J 8 bases; nucleotides not matched to a gene: 11. Germline-derived CDR1 and CDR2 are SEHNR and FQNEAQ (reference sequence). CDR3 size: 15 residues. This receptor was taken from a woman in her late teens or twenties in good health and CMV-seronegative. The sequenced sample consisted of PBMCs. V usage is TRBV7-9 and J usage is TRBJ1-4; 8 bases agree with TRBD1. This chain's CDR3 is CASRQKQGVREKLFF. CDR3 nucleotide sequence: TGTGCCAGCAGACAGAAACAGGGGGTTCGGGAAAAACTGTTTTTT.